This T cell receptor (beta chain) was sequenced during a study of vaccination and CD4 T cells after COVID-19 (dated by TCRdb to about 2022). Study-level background: Convalescent patients had a positive SARS-CoV-2 result on nasal swab PCR, and of these patients, 8 or 9 had mild disease and one had severe disease. The convalescent cohort included six males and four females, with two Hispanic individuals, seven Caucasians, two Asians and one multiracial person. Two doses of either the Pfizer-BioNTech BNT162b2 vaccine (n=8) or the Moderna mRNA-1273 vaccine (n=2) were administered to participants. Post-COVID blood samples from convalescent patients were collected a median of approximately 93 days after diagnosis, with a range of roughly 35 to 161 days. Post-vaccine blood samples were collected a median of approximately 68 days after the second vaccine dose, ranging from about 12 to 241 days. Overlapping spike peptide pools from SARS-CoV-2 and from the common cold coronaviruses HCoV-NL63, HCoV-OC43 and HCoV-229E were used as culture stimuli. Control cultures received a CEFX viral epitope pool as the positive control, an HIV-1 Nef peptide pool as the negative control, or no peptide. In under 13 COVID-19 convalescent patients and a few infection-naive healthy vaccine recipients, researchers compared the spike-specific CD4+ TCR repertoire from before mRNA vaccination with the repertoire from after.

The meaning of the sample's treatment or condition label: approximately nine-day PBMC culture with coronavirus spike peptide pools or control peptides (ViraFEST assay). To expand antigen-specific T cells with peptide pools and then pick out the expanded clonotypes through TCR sequencing, the study relied on the ViraFEST assay. The positive SARS-CoV-2 PCR tests of the convalescent patients were dated from March to December 2020, before the Alpha, Beta and Delta variants emerged in the United States. Each well held 2.2 million or so PBMCs cultured in IMDM containing roughly 5% human AB serum and approximately 9.4 IU/ml IL-2, with about 10 ug/ml peptide pools added. Half of the culture medium was replaced with fresh IL-2-containing medium on days 3 and 7. After 9 to 11 days of culture, CD4+ T cells were isolated by negative selection with the EasySep CD4+ T cell isolation kit. Ficoll-Paque Plus gradient centrifugation was used to isolate PBMCs from whole blood, and the isolated PBMCs were then either used fresh or cryopreserved at -140C. Each culture condition was generally run in triplicate wells.

Library construction relied on PCR. TCR sequencing of DNA from cultured CD4+ T cells used the Oncomine TCR Beta short-read assay at the Johns Hopkins FTIC core. Genomic DNA was extracted from the cultured CD4+ T cells with the QIAamp micro DNA kit. Oncomine TCR Beta libraries made from cultured CD4+ T cells were pooled using unique dual indexes and sequenced on an Illumina iSeq 100. As for the authors' bioinformatics: Non-productive sequences were filtered out, and CDR3s that did not start with C, did not end with F or W, or were shorter than 7 amino acids were discarded. Antigen-specific clonotypes were identified using the MANAFEST web application through comparison of peptide-stimulated wells with reference and other culture wells. For a clone to be called positive, the clone needed an FDR below 0.05, an odds ratio above 5, and a productive frequency above 0.1% in at least two of three replicate wells. Cross-reactive clonotypes were defined as significantly expanded in both SARS-CoV-2 spike wells and at least one common cold coronavirus spike condition. Using R version 3.6.1, CDR3 homology was evaluated through Levenshtein distances (stringdist) along with unrooted phylogenetic trees (ape). TCRdb applied fastp at Q25 and MiXCR to the public reads, then kept only in-frame beta chains. Rows are unified per CDR3 protein, each entry keeping the most common DNA and genes. TCRdb's processing, not the study's, gives the V and J calls here. This sample is represented by approximately 20,000 distinct CDR3 sequences; roughly 31% of them were singletons. 15% of the sample is taken by the ten largest.

Comment on this clonotype: The clone's antigen remains unknown. Base qualities are not at hand, and no much larger clone is one base apart.

Summary of the overall study and its limitations: Although the median number of SARS-CoV-2-reactive clonotypes went up from roughly 20 after infection to approximately 40 after vaccination, the increase was not significant. The study included relatively few convalescent patients and did not analyze early timepoints after natural infection. Among convalescent patients, a median roughly 90% of the SARS-CoV-2-reactive clones seen after vaccination appeared only after vaccination, which suggests priming specific to the vaccine. In convalescent patients, nearly all vaccine-specific clones (304 of 307) were found to be mono-reactive for SARS-CoV-2 spike rather than cross-reactive with common cold coronaviruses.

V was cut back by 1 base and J by 6 bases, leaving a gap of 13 bases between them. The CDR3 runs 15 amino acids, cysteine and phenylalanine included. The DNA shown is the 45-base CDR3, in frame from base 1. The germline V gene gives CDR1 as SGHAT and CDR2 as FQNNGV. The V and J genes are TRBV11-2 and TRBJ1-5; the D segment could be TRBD1, given 6 matching bases. Material: cultured CD4+ T cells from blood. The clonotype was recovered from a human donor with COVID-19. The DNA reads TGTGCCAGCAGCTTAGGGACAGTGGGGAGTCAGCCCCAGCATTTT. The resulting protein is CASSLGTVGSQPQHF.